The 8 T cell receptor beta chains listed next were all sequenced from one sample in a study of blood T cell repertoires in COVID-19. The protocol was immunoSEQ multiplex PCR, while the TCRdb copy is restricted to in-frame clones and leaves out a portion. The sample comprises around 230,000 clones, more than 75% of which are singletons, and about 3.3% rests with the top ten. Sequencing was performed on PBMCs or T cells enriched from blood (not recorded which). Every receptor here comes from a woman aged 40 to 50 with acute COVID-19.

The chain joins TRBV19 to TRBJ2-1, with 9 bases matching TRBD1. V lost 5 bases and J lost 1; bases outside the gene matches: 3. This CDR3 contains 15 residues. Germline CDR1 is LNHDA and CDR2 is SQIVND (reference sequence). As DNA, the CDR3 is TGTGCCAGTAGTTCGGACAGGGGTTCCTACAATGAGCAGTTCTTC. Encoded protein: CASSSDRGSYNEQFF.

The genes are TRBV5-1 and TRBJ1-2; D unresolved. Trimming cost V 1 base and J 0 bases, with 16 bases left between them. The CDR3 is made up of 17 amino acids. In germline, CDR1 is SGHRS, CDR2 YFSETQ. The CDR3 loop reads CASSLTASRESNYGYTF. Written as DNA, the CDR3 is TGCGCCAGCAGCTTGACCGCCTCGAGGGAATCTAACTATGGCTACACCTTC.

The V gene is TRBV11-2, the J gene TRBJ2-1, with 12 bases fitting TRBD2. The CDR3 has 16 amino acids. The V gene end was trimmed by 5 bases and the J gene end by 2 bases; junction bases not matched to a gene: 4. Germline V CDR1 and CDR2: SGHAT, FQNNGV. CDR3 protein: CASSVTSGRPYNEQFF. CDR3 in DNA: TGTGCCAGCAGCGTTACTAGCGGGAGGCCCTACAATGAGCAGTTCTTC.

The V call is TRBV7-2, the J call TRBJ1-4, with TRBD1 matching over 10 bases. The ends lost 5 bases at V and 8 bases at J; junction bases unmatched: 8. The CDR3 covers 15 residues. CDR1 SGHTA and CDR2 FQGNSA come from the germline V gene. CDR3: CASSPQTGGDEKLFF. The CDR3 nucleotides read TGTGCCAGCAGCCCCCAGACAGGGGGCGACGAAAAACTGTTTTTT.

This sequence joins TRBV5-6 and TRBJ2-1; the match to TRBD1 covers 8 bases. There are 15 residues in the CDR3. Germline V lookup: CDR1 SGHDT, CDR2 YYEEEE. V gave up 1 base and J gave up 5 bases; unmatched junction bases: 5. CDR3 protein: CASSLLGQGNNEQFF. The CDR3 DNA is TGTGCCAGCAGCTTGTTAGGACAGGGTAACAATGAGCAGTTCTTC.

This chain joins TRBV29-1 and TRBJ2-3; 8 nucleotides match TRBD2. The CDR3 sequence is 16 residues long. Germline lookup yields CDR1 SQVTM and CDR2 ANQGSEA. With 6 bases clipped from V and 8 bases from J, the junction kept 19 bases outside the gene matches. The chain's CDR3 is CSVPSPREGQIGTQYF. The DNA for the CDR3 is TGCAGCGTCCCCAGTCCACGGGAGGGCCAAATTGGTACGCAGTATTTT.

This clone was observed once. The chain uses TRBV24-1 and TRBJ2-7; 7 bases fit TRBD1. Per the germline V gene, CDR1 is KGHDR and CDR2 is SFDVKD. This CDR3 comprises 13 residues. After removal of 4 bases from V and 5 bases from J, the junction contained 4 bases not matched to a gene. CDR3 amino acids: CATSERGRNEQYF. As DNA, the CDR3 is TGTGCCACCAGTGAGAGGGGGCGGAACGAGCAGTACTTC.

The J gene is TRBJ1-1, the V gene TRBV12-5, with 9 bases lining up with TRBD1. This CDR3 has 14 residues. V trimming: 3 bases; J trimming: 5 bases; junction bases outside the gene matches: 4. Germline CDR1 reads LGHNT; CDR2 reads FRNRAP. As DNA, the CDR3 is TGTGCTAGTGGTTTAACAGGGGGCGGAACTGAAGCTTTCTTT. As protein: CASGLTGGGTEAFF.